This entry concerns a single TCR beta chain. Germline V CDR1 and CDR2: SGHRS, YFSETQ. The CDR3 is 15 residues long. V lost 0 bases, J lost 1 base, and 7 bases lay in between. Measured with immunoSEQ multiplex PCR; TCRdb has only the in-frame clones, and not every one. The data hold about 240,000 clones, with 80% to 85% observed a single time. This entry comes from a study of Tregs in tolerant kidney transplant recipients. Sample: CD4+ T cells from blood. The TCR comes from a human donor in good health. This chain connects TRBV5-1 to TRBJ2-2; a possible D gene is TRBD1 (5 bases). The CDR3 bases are TGCGCCAGCAGCTTGGGCAGGGTGAACACCGGGGAGCTGTTTTTT. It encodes CASSLGRVNTGELFF.